This T cell receptor beta chain was identified during a study of shared clonotypes between healthy human individuals. Study-wide background: Three plates were used per donor for CD4 naive, three for CD4 memory, two for CD8 naive and one for CD8 memory.

On this clone itself: Antigen: not known.

For each subset, genomic DNA was distributed in equal portions over several immunoSEQ plates. Assay: immunoSEQ multiplex PCR; the TCRdb copy retains only in-frame clones and omits some. The sample has about 2,100,000 clones; 90% to 95% are singletons. CD45RO negativity and positive selection for CCR7 defined naive CD8 cells, a population that excluded terminally differentiated effector memory CD45RA+ cells. CDR3 length equals 16 residues. V gave up 3 bases and J gave up 13 bases; unmatched junction bases: 12. CDR1 and CDR2 from the germline V gene are LGHNA and YSLEER. Overall study findings and caveats: Among donors, clonotype sharing was expected to be affected by sequencing depth.

The rearrangement uses TRBV4-3 and TRBJ1-6, with 10 bases lining up with TRBD1. The origin of this receptor is a man aged 18-30 years in good health. Some clones in this sample may be carry-over from other donors' samples. The sample taken for sequencing was naive CD8+ T cells from PBMCs. CDR3 residues: CASSQDAGQGIAPLHF. DNA of the CDR3: TGCGCCAGCAGCCAGGATGCGGGACAGGGGATTGCGCCCCTCCACTTT.